Listed below are T cell receptor beta chains from one sample, sequenced in a study of shared clonotypes between healthy human individuals. Data came from immunoSEQ multiplex PCR; TCRdb stores just in-frame clones and leaves some out. Of approximately 1.4 million clones detected, approximately 98% appear once; the ten largest clones hold about 0.45%. The sample was naive CD4+ T cells sorted from blood. The receptor set was obtained from a man between 25 and 39 years old in good health. CDR3s include the opening cysteine and the closing phenylalanine or tryptophan. D genes are given only for firm matches. Some rows mark clone size as missing; the rest say once, few, many or name a class of expanded clone.

D gene: TRBD1; V gene: TRBV19; J gene: TRBJ2-7; clone size: -; CDR3 DNA: TGTGCCAGTAGTACGACAGGGGATAAAGACGAGCAGTACTTC; CDR3 protein: CASSTTGDKDEQYF
D gene: TRBD2; V gene: TRBV28; J gene: TRBJ2-2; clone size: -; CDR3 DNA: TGTGCCAGCAGTTTAGCTGGGACTAGTGCCAACACCGGGGAGCTGTTTTTT; CDR3 protein: CASSLAGTSANTGELFF
D gene: -; V gene: TRBV28; J gene: TRBJ1-2; clone size: -; CDR3 DNA: TGTGCCAGCAGTATTGGAACCCTACCCTATGGCTACACCTTC; CDR3 protein: CASSIGTLPYGYTF
D gene: TRBD2; V gene: TRBV6-6; J gene: TRBJ2-3; clone size: -; CDR3 DNA: TGTGCCAGCATAGATAGCGGGAGGGCCGCAGATACGCAGTATTTT; CDR3 protein: CASIDSGRAADTQYF
D gene: TRBD2; V gene: TRBV2; J gene: TRBJ2-2; clone size: -; CDR3 DNA: TGTGCCACGGGGGGGTACCCCGGGGAGCTGTTTTTT; CDR3 protein: CATGGYPGELFF
D gene: -; V gene: TRBV7-9; J gene: TRBJ2-1; clone size: -; CDR3 DNA: TGTGCCAGCAGCTTAGCGACCAGTTCGGAGTTCTTC; CDR3 protein: CASSLATSSEFF
D gene: TRBD1; V gene: TRBV7-8; J gene: TRBJ2-5; clone size: once; CDR3 DNA: TGTGCCAGCAGCCCGGGGACAGGAGCCCAACTCCAGTACTTC; CDR3 protein: CASSPGTGAQLQYF
D gene: TRBD1; V gene: TRBV6-1; J gene: TRBJ2-7; clone size: -; CDR3 DNA: TGTGCCAGCAGTGACCCTAAAATCTACAGGGGCGAGCAGTACTTC; CDR3 protein: CASSDPKIYRGEQYF
D gene: -; V gene: TRBV28; J gene: TRBJ1-2; clone size: -; CDR3 DNA: TGTGCCAGCAGTCAGTTTGGGGCGTTGGACTACACCTTC; CDR3 protein: CASSQFGALDYTF
D gene: -; V gene: TRBV16; J gene: TRBJ2-7; clone size: -; CDR3 DNA: TGTGCCAGCAGCCAATCCCGGTCCTCCTACGAGCAGTACTTC; CDR3 protein: CASSQSRSSYEQYF